The 24 T cell receptor beta chains given below trace back to one sample, sequenced in a study of blood T cells in healthy people across ages. Then a second PCR, running about 7 to 11 cycles, was carried out with a sample-barcoded 5' primer and a J-beta primer mix. One entry per CDR3 protein results from TCRdb running MiXCR on the 5' RACE reads. The sample contains 780,000 or so distinct CDR3 sequences, 45% to 70% of which appear only once. The sample was blood. These receptor sequences come from a man aged 35 to 55 in good health.

This chain joins TRBV30 and TRBJ1-1; 7 bases map to TRBD1. The CDR3 extends over 13 amino acids. Trimming removed 1 base from V and 6 bases from J; junction bases left unmatched: 5. The germline V gene encodes CDR1 GTSNPN and CDR2 SVGIG (reference sequence). CDR3 DNA: TGTGCCTGGAGTGGGGACAGCCGAGCTGAAGCTTTCTTT. Translating it yields CAWSGDSRAEAFF.

This clonotype was seen more than once but under ten times. The chain carries TRBV20-1 and TRBJ2-3; D is unclear. Trimming cost V 0 bases and J 3 bases, with 10 bases left between them. Germline-derived CDR1 and CDR2 are DFQATT and SNEGSKA (reference sequence). The CDR3 is 14 amino acids. The CDR3 here is CSARDELGTDTQYF. DNA for the CDR3: TGCAGTGCTAGAGATGAATTGGGGACAGATACGCAGTATTTT.

CDR3 DNA: TGTGCCAGCAGCGACCGGGGAGCTCAACTCTACGAGCAGTACTTC. It is translated as CASSDRGAQLYEQYF. This chain joins TRBV6-5 and TRBJ2-7; D may be TRBD2 (5 bases). Germline V gene data show CDR1 as MNHEY and CDR2 as SVGAGI. The CDR3 contains 15 residues. Trimming took off 6 bases at V and 3 bases at J, with 18 bases between the two ends.

The chain recombines TRBV27 with TRBJ2-1; D not resolved. The CDR3 totals 14 residues. V gave up 3 bases and J gave up 0 bases, with 6 bases separating them. CDR1 is MNHEY, CDR2 SMNVEV, per germline (reference sequence). The CDR3 coding sequence is TGTGCCAGCAGTTTCTCTAACTCCTACAATGAGCAGTTCTTC. Its protein is CASSFSNSYNEQFF.

This clonotype appeared once. The chain carries TRBV29-1 and TRBJ2-5; D may match TRBD1 or TRBD2 (6 bases each). Germline V gene lookup returns CDR1 SQVTM and CDR2 ANQGSEA. This CDR3 is 14 amino acids long. Trimming removed 5 bases from V and 2 bases from J, with 15 bases in between. In DNA form, the CDR3 reads TGCAGCGTTATTGTCGGGGGCCCACAAGAGACCCAGTACTTC. It is translated as CSVIVGGPQETQYF.

The chain employs TRBV30 and TRBJ1-1; TRBD1 matches 8 bases. V gave up 3 bases and J gave up 3 bases; unmatched junction bases: 0. Germline values: CDR1 GTSNPN, CDR2 SVGIG (reference sequence). This CDR3 has 12 residues. This chain's CDR3 is CAWRQGDTEAFF. Here the CDR3 DNA reads TGTGCCTGGAGACAGGGGGACACTGAAGCTTTCTTT. Full variable domain (rest looked up from reference TRBV30 and TRBJ1-1): SQTIHQWPATLVQPVGSPLSLECTVEGTSNPNLYWYRQAAGRGLQLLFYSVGIGQISSEVPQNLSASRPQDRQFILSSKKLLLSDSGFYLCAWRQGDTEAFFGQGTRLTVV.

Here the CDR3 DNA reads TGTGCCCTCCGGGGGTACGAGCAGTACTTC. Translation: CALRGYEQYF. This chain joins TRBV7-3 and TRBJ2-7, with D possibly matching TRBD2 (6 bases). The CDR3 is made up of 10 amino acids. Germline V gene data show CDR1 as SGHTA and CDR2 as FQGTGA. Trimming stripped 11 bases from V and 4 bases from J, with 9 bases between.

CDR3 sequence: CASSSSGSSGELFF. In DNA form, the CDR3 reads TGTGCCAGCAGTTCAAGCGGGAGTTCCGGGGAGCTGTTTTTT. The chain has TRBV12-3 or TRBV12-4 and TRBJ2-2; TRBD2 aligns across 8 bases. This CDR3 has 14 residues. V dropped 4 bases and J dropped 6; count of bases not matched to a gene: 4.

This clonotype appeared a few times. V gene TRBV29-1 combines with J gene TRBJ2-7; unclear D gene. CDR1 and CDR2 from the germline V gene are SQVTM and ANQGSEA. The CDR3 extends over 11 amino acids. V was cut by 5 bases and J by 4 bases, with 9 bases left in between. The CDR3 DNA is TGCAGCGTTAATCTGGTTTACGAGCAGTACTTC. Translated, it gives CSVNLVYEQYF.

There are a few counts of this clonotype. The gene calls are TRBV4-3 and TRBJ1-4; no reliable D call. V lost 4 bases and J 6 bases, leaving 12 bases between the germline ends. Germline V gene sequence: CDR1 LGHNA, CDR2 YSLEER. The CDR3 has 14 residues. The CDR3 loop is CASSRPGEDEKLFF. In nucleotides, the CDR3 is TGCGCCAGCAGCCGACCTGGGGAGGATGAAAAACTGTTTTTT.

Turning to this clonotype: Sequence at one end of the junction differs from germline and may be a read error. This chain connects TRBV20-1 to TRBJ2-1; D not resolved. The CDR3 loop spans 14 amino acids. In germline, CDR1 is DFQATT, CDR2 SNEGSKA (reference sequence). CDR3 amino acids: CGAAKFGRANEQFF. In nucleotides, the CDR3 is TGCGGTGCTGCGAAGTTCGGACGGGCAAATGAGCAGTTCTTC.

The chain is built from TRBV12-5 and TRBJ2-3; 9 bases fit TRBD1. V dropped 5 bases and J dropped 4; count of bases not matched to a gene: 4. Per the germline V gene, CDR1 is LGHNT and CDR2 is FRNRAP. The CDR3 is 14 amino acids. The CDR3 loop reads CASGVGTGSDTQYF. CDR3 bases: TGTGCTAGTGGTGTGGGGACAGGGTCAGATACGCAGTATTTT.

This chain links TRBV10-3 with TRBJ1-2, with D perhaps TRBD1 (5 bases). V gave up 8 bases and J gave up 2 bases, with 6 bases separating them. The germline CDR1 and CDR2 sequences are ENHRY and SYGVKD. The CDR3 runs 11 residues. CDR3: CAIGDNYGYTF. The CDR3 region has the DNA TGTGCCATCGGGGACAACTATGGCTACACCTTC.

This rearrangement joins TRBV11-3 to TRBJ2-1; 9 bases are a match to TRBD1. The CDR3 length is 14 residues. CDR1 SGHNT and CDR2 YENEEA come from the germline V gene. After removal of 5 bases from V and 8 bases from J, the junction contained 7 bases not matched to a gene. CDR3 nucleotides: TGTGCCAGCAGCGCGGGACAGGGTATCCATGAGCAGTTCTTC. It codes for CASSAGQGIHEQFF.

This clonotype was seen a few times. The chain recombines TRBV7-9 with TRBJ2-6; 8 bases fit TRBD1. The V gene end was trimmed by 5 bases and the J gene end by 0 bases; junction bases not matched to a gene: 9. This CDR3 has 18 residues. The germline CDR1 and CDR2 sequences are SEHNR and FQNEAQ (reference sequence). CDR3 sequence reads: CASSHQTGGNSGANVLTF. In DNA form, the CDR3 reads TGTGCCAGCAGCCACCAAACAGGGGGTAACTCTGGGGCCAACGTCCTGACTTTC.

The rearrangement links TRBV7-9 to TRBJ1-2; D is possibly TRBD1 (6 bases). Between the trimmed V and J ends, which lost 5 bases and 4 bases, there was a span of 20 bases. There are 16 residues in the CDR3. Per germline, CDR1 SEHNR and CDR2 FQNEAQ (reference sequence). The DNA of the CDR3 is TGTGCCAGCAGCCCGGTGGATCTAAAAGGGGGCTATGGCTACACCTTC. It codes for CASSPVDLKGGYGYTF.

The chain couples TRBV20-1 to TRBJ2-3, with a possible D match to TRBD2 (6 bases). Between the trimmed V and J ends, which lost 1 base and 6 bases, there was a span of 17 bases. Germline loops: CDR1 DFQATT, CDR2 SNEGSKA (reference sequence). The CDR3 contains 15 residues. CDR3 region: CSARAPLAISDTQYF. The CDR3 DNA reads as TGCAGTGCTAGAGCCCCCCTAGCGATCAGCGATACGCAGTATTTT.

The chain combines TRBV3-1 with TRBJ2-7, with D perhaps assigned TRBD1 or TRBD2 (5 bases each). This CDR3 region has 15 residues. The germline V and J ends were trimmed by 3 bases and 7 bases, with 19 bases remaining between them. Germline lookup yields CDR1 LGHDT and CDR2 YNNKEL (reference sequence). The CDR3 bases are TGTGCCAGCAGCCATCGGTCGAGGGGCCACAATGAGCAGTACTTC. The encoded protein is CASSHRSRGHNEQYF.

The chain recombines TRBV12-3 or TRBV12-4 with TRBJ2-1; 13 bases agree with TRBD2. The CDR3 runs to 17 residues. J was trimmed by 7 bases and V by 5 bases; bases with no gene match: 11. CDR3 sequence: CASSLSLLAGGGNEQFF. In DNA form, the CDR3 reads TGTGCCAGCAGTCTCAGTTTACTAGCGGGAGGGGGGAATGAGCAGTTCTTC.

This clonotype was seen a few times. The V call is TRBV3-1, the J call TRBJ1-4, with D hard to call. Trimming removed 2 bases at V and 8 bases at J, with 21 bases between. This CDR3 region has 17 residues. Germline CDR1 LGHDT, CDR2 YNNKEL (reference sequence). The CDR3 region has the DNA TGTGCCAGCAGCCAAACCCCATTGCGGCTTCCCGGAGAAAAACTGTTTTTT. Translated, it gives CASSQTPLRLPGEKLFF.

This clonotype has only a few counts. The J gene is TRBJ2-1, the V gene TRBV4-3; the match to TRBD1 covers 7 bases. Germline V gene data show CDR1 as LGHNA and CDR2 as YSLEER. Trimming took 0 bases from V and 11 from J; bases not matched to a gene: 7. CDR3 length equals 14 residues. The CDR3 loop reads CASSQDSDRDKQFF. The CDR3 DNA follows: TGCGCCAGCAGCCAAGACAGTGACAGGGATAAGCAGTTCTTC.

The chain couples TRBV14 to TRBJ2-1; 9 bases fit TRBD2. CDR1 SGHDN and CDR2 FVKESK come from the germline V gene. Trimming took 1 base from V and 8 from J; bases not matched to a gene: 6. The CDR3 is 15 residues long. The CDR3, as DNA: TGTGCCAGCAGCCAAGGAACTAGCGGGTTCGATGAGCAGTTCTTC. Its protein is CASSQGTSGFDEQFF.

This rearrangement joins TRBV20-1 to TRBJ2-2; TRBD1 agrees at 7 bases. V was pared by 2 bases and J by 7 bases, with 7 bases of the junction left unmatched. Germline assignment: CDR1 DFQATT and CDR2 SNEGSKA (reference sequence). The CDR3 runs to 14 residues. The CDR3 loop is CSARMRGRVGELFF. Here the CDR3 DNA reads TGCAGTGCTAGAATGAGGGGGCGGGTCGGGGAGCTGTTTTTT.

J is TRBJ1-5 and V is TRBV2; D ambiguous. The CDR3 consists of 13 residues. Trimming left V 2 bases short and J 5 bases short, with 7 bases between. The germline V gene has CDR1 SNHLY and CDR2 FYNNEI. The CDR3 here is CASSEWSDQPQHF. CDR3 nucleotide sequence: TGTGCCAGCAGTGAATGGTCAGATCAGCCCCAGCATTTT.